These 23 T cell receptor beta chains were all obtained from the same sample, sequenced in a study of T-cell memory formation after mild COVID-19. TCRdb called the 5' RACE reads again in MiXCR, with one record for every CDR3 protein. Found here are 360,000 or so distinct CDR3 sequences, over 25% of them singletons; the top ten hold about 13%. Sequenced sample: PBMCs or a T cell subset sorted from them (not recorded which). All receptors come from an adult woman who had mild COVID-19 (a few samples of this study predate the infection). Cell type and time point are not known.

In its sample, this clonotype was seen a few times. The rearrangement links TRBV12-3 or TRBV12-4 to TRBJ2-1, with 10 nucleotides matching TRBD2. After removal of 8 bases from V and 9 bases from J, the junction contained 10 bases not matched to a gene. The CDR3 consists of 14 residues. This CDR3 reads CASGPSGGMGEQFF. The CDR3 DNA follows: TGTGCCAGCGGCCCTAGCGGGGGTATGGGTGAGCAGTTCTTC.

The table lists this clonotype with a few counts. This chain connects TRBV12-3 or TRBV12-4 to TRBJ2-2, with unresolved D. The CDR3 has 16 residues. The ends were cut back, 6 bases at V and 3 bases at J, with 17 bases in the middle. CDR3 loop: CASSRPDGRDTGELFF. For the CDR3, the DNA is TGTGCCAGCAGCCGACCCGACGGCAGAGACACCGGGGAGCTGTTTTTT.

This clonotype was found once. The chain links TRBV9 to TRBJ1-2; a weak D match, TRBD1 (6 bases). V lost 2 bases, J lost 2 bases, and 13 bases lay in between. Germline V gene data show CDR1 as SGDLS and CDR2 as YYNGEE. This CDR3 has 15 residues. This CDR3 reads CASSVRQEPNYGYTF. The CDR3 DNA sequence: TGTGCCAGCAGCGTTCGACAGGAGCCAAACTATGGCTACACCTTC.

This chain links TRBV5-1 with TRBJ2-3; 9 bases align to TRBD1. CDR3 length equals 16 residues. Germline V gives CDR1 SGHRS, CDR2 YFSETQ. The V and J ends lost 5 bases and 3 bases, in that order; junction bases with no gene match: 10. CDR3 sequence (DNA): TGCGCCAGCAGGACGGGGGACAGGGTAGGGACAGATACGCAGTATTTT. It translates to CASRTGDRVGTDTQYF. Complete variable domain (other parts from reference TRBV5-1 and TRBJ2-3): KAGVTQTPRYLIKTRGQQVTLSCSPISGHRSVSWYQQTPGQGLQFLFEYFSETQRNKGNFPGRFSGRQFSNSRSEMNVSTLELGDSALYLCASRTGDRVGTDTQYFGPGTRLTVL.

The CDR3 spells CASSELGIPLQGLNSPLHF. The CDR3 region has the DNA TGTGCCAGCAGTGAATTGGGAATCCCCTTACAGGGGTTGAATTCACCCCTCCACTTT. The rearrangement links TRBV6-1 to TRBJ1-6; the match to TRBD1 covers 7 bases. This CDR3 comprises 19 residues. Germline CDR1 is MNHNS and CDR2 is SASEGT. V lost 2 bases, J lost 7 bases, and 17 bases stayed unmatched.

The chain combines TRBV29-1 with TRBJ2-5; either TRBD1 or TRBD2 may fit D (5 bases each). The V gene's germline CDR1 is SQVTM and CDR2 ANQGSEA. The ends were cut back, 2 bases at V and 4 bases at J, with 14 bases in the middle. This CDR3 contains 14 residues. The CDR3 sequence: CSVELGSRGETQYF. The CDR3 DNA follows: TGCAGCGTTGAACTTGGATCGAGGGGAGAGACCCAGTACTTC.

This clonotype was picked up a small number of times. The CDR3 region is CSVEVGLGTEAFF. The DNA of the CDR3 is TGCAGCGTTGAGGTGGGACTGGGCACTGAAGCTTTCTTT. The chain uses TRBV29-1 and TRBJ1-1, with D perhaps TRBD1 (5 bases). V was cut by 3 bases and J by 4 bases, with 12 bases left in between. This CDR3 spans 13 amino acids. Germline values: CDR1 SQVTM, CDR2 ANQGSEA.

Ten or more counts support this clonotype. One end of the junction is discordant with germline, which a read error may explain. The chain combines TRBV5-5 with TRBJ2-6; the D gene is possibly TRBD2 (6 bases). The length of the CDR3 is 16 residues. Looked up from germline, CDR1 is SGHKS and CDR2 is YYEKEE (reference sequence). CDR3 bases: TGCGCCAGCAGCTTGGTCGGGGGTTCAGGGGCCAACGTCCTGACTTTC. Its translation is CASSLVGGSGANVLTF.

The rearrangement links TRBV28 to TRBJ2-7; possible D gene TRBD1, 6 bases. This CDR3 has 13 residues. CDR1 and CDR2 from the germline V gene are MDHEN and SYDVKM. Trimming removed 9 bases from V and 6 bases from J, with 18 bases in between. CDR3 protein: CASQRGQPREQYF. The CDR3 nucleotides read TGTGCCAGTCAACGCGGACAGCCTCGCGAGCAGTACTTC.

There are a few counts of this clonotype. The V call is TRBV5-1, the J call TRBJ2-7, with 9 bases aligning to TRBD2. Germline V lookup: CDR1 SGHRS, CDR2 YFSETQ. The CDR3 is 21 amino acids. The V gene end was trimmed by 0 bases and the J gene end by 0 bases; junction bases not matched to a gene: 19. The CDR3 sequence is CASSLVRPSGIISTDSYEQYF. In DNA form, the CDR3 reads TGCGCCAGCAGCTTGGTCAGGCCTAGCGGGATAATTTCGACCGACTCCTACGAGCAGTACTTC.

As DNA, the CDR3 is TGTGCCACCAGCAGAGACGGGGGGGCCAGAGAGACCCAGTACTTC. It is translated as CATSRDGGARETQYF. The genes are TRBV15 and TRBJ2-5; 8 positions match TRBD2. After removal of 0 bases from V and 4 bases from J, the junction contained 4 bases not matched to a gene. The CDR3 loop spans 15 amino acids. Germline CDR1 LNHNV, CDR2 YYDKDF (reference sequence).

In this sample, this clonotype turned up a few times. The chain combines TRBV12-3 or TRBV12-4 with TRBJ2-7, with TRBD1 identical over 8 bases. CDR3 length equals 15 residues. V shed 3 bases and J 2 bases; nucleotides not matched to a gene: 6. For the CDR3, the DNA is TGTGCCAGCAGTTTCCCTGGGACAGGCACCTACGAGCAGTACTTC. Amino acid sequence: CASSFPGTGTYEQYF.

This clonotype was counted between two and nine times. The rearrangement joins TRBV24-1 to TRBJ2-1, with TRBD1 matching 7 bases. The length of the CDR3 is 15 residues. CDR1 is KGHDR, CDR2 SFDVKD, per germline. V dropped 7 bases and J dropped 4; count of bases not matched to a gene: 9. The CDR3 is CATRDRDRAYNEQFF. The CDR3 bases are TGTGCCACCAGGGACCGGGACAGAGCTTACAATGAGCAGTTCTTC.

A few counts support this clonotype. This chain uses TRBV7-9 with TRBJ1-1; D is uncertain. Trimming removed 3 bases at V and 5 bases at J, with 19 bases between. CDR1 and CDR2 (germline): SEHNR, FQNEAQ (reference sequence). The CDR3 covers 16 residues. The CDR3: CASSFQLRTSRTEAFF. The CDR3 nucleotides read TGTGCCAGCAGCTTTCAACTAAGGACTTCTAGGACTGAAGCTTTCTTT.

This clonotype was observed a handful of times. This chain uses TRBV7-8 with TRBJ2-5; D might be TRBD2 (6 bases). Between the trimmed V and J ends, which lost 3 bases and 1 base, there was a span of 15 bases. The V gene's germline CDR1 is SGHVS and CDR2 FQNEAQ. The CDR3 sequence is 16 residues long. For the CDR3, the DNA is TGTGCCAGCAGCTTCTACCCCGGGACTCGCCAAGAGACCCAGTACTTC. It encodes CASSFYPGTRQETQYF.

This chain joins TRBV5-1 and TRBJ2-5; D is unresolved. Trimming took off 0 bases at V and 5 bases at J, with 14 bases between the two ends. Germline V gives CDR1 SGHRS, CDR2 YFSETQ. This CDR3 contains 15 residues. DNA of the CDR3: TGCGCCAGCAGCTTGGATTTTATCGGTGGCGAGACCCAGTACTTC. This encodes CASSLDFIGGETQYF. The full variable domain, completed using reference TRBV5-1 and TRBJ2-5, is KAGVTQTPRYLIKTRGQQVTLSCSPISGHRSVSWYQQTPGQGLQFLFEYFSETQRNKGNFPGRFSGRQFSNSRSEMNVSTLELGDSALYLCASSLDFIGGETQYFGPGTRLLVL.

A note on this clonotype: One end of the junction fails to match germline, which may point to a read error. This chain connects TRBV6-5 to TRBJ2-1; TRBD1 is a possible D gene (6 bases). The length of the CDR3 is 13 residues. The germline CDR1 and CDR2 sequences are MNHEY and SVGAGI. The CDR3 bases are TGTGCCGGCAGGAGTACAGGGACCGGCGAGCAGTTCTTC. Translation: CAGRSTGTGEQFF.

This clonotype has at least ten counts. The chain couples TRBV4-1 to TRBJ2-5; weak D call: TRBD2 (6 bases). Trimming stripped 0 bases from V and 5 bases from J, with 22 bases between. The CDR3 length is 18 residues. In germline, CDR1 is MGHRA, CDR2 YSYEKL. The CDR3 DNA reads as TGCGCCAGCAGCCAAGATCGGTACGGGACTCCGAAGGGGGAGACCCAGTACTTC. Encoded protein: CASSQDRYGTPKGETQYF.

The sample holds a few counts of this clonotype. The CDR3 here is CASSLGAARDTEAFF. The CDR3 nucleotides read TGTGCCAGCAGTTTAGGGGCAGCTCGCGACACTGAAGCTTTCTTT. This rearrangement joins TRBV12-3 or TRBV12-4 to TRBJ1-1; D call uncertain. The CDR3 has 15 amino acids. V was pared by 1 base and J by 3 bases, with 12 bases between.

This clonotype has a handful of counts. The chain links TRBV19 to TRBJ2-1; no clear D gene. The CDR3 contains 18 residues. V dropped 5 bases and J dropped 10 bases, with 30 bases sitting between them. Germline values: CDR1 LNHDA, CDR2 SQIVND (reference sequence). The CDR3 DNA sequence: TGTGCCAGTAGTCCCTTTTCCGGGCCTGGGGAAAGGGTTGGGGAGCAGTTCTTC. It encodes CASSPFSGPGERVGEQFF.

The V call is TRBV10-2, the J call TRBJ2-3; D could derive from TRBD1 or TRBD2 (6 bases each). Trimming removed 3 bases at V and 2 bases at J, with 18 bases between. Germline V gives CDR1 WSHSY, CDR2 SAAADI. The CDR3 is made up of 17 amino acids. The DNA of the CDR3 is TGCGCCAGCAGTGATCTGACAGGAGGGTTCGCCACAGATACGCAGTATTTT. Protein product: CASSDLTGGFATDTQYF.

This rearrangement joins TRBV12-3 or TRBV12-4 to TRBJ1-2; D gene ambiguous. Trimming cost V 3 bases and J 8 bases, with 13 bases left between them. The CDR3 length is 13 residues. The DNA for the CDR3 is TGTGCCAGCAGTTTCCGCGGCAGGCCCGGCTACACCTTC. Protein sequence: CASSFRGRPGYTF.

This clonotype was observed a handful of times. J is TRBJ2-7 and V is TRBV20-1; 9 bases are a match to TRBD1. The ends lost 5 bases at V and 0 bases at J; junction bases unmatched: 8. The CDR3 sequence is 15 residues long. Germline V lookup: CDR1 DFQATT, CDR2 SNEGSKA (reference sequence). DNA for the CDR3: TGCAGTGCTCGATTGTGGGACAGGGACTCCTACGAGCAGTACTTC. It yields the protein CSARLWDRDSYEQYF.